This entry is about one T cell receptor beta chain. The CDR3 length is 15 residues. These data originate in a study of blood T cell repertoires in COVID-19. Whole-study context: Researchers got acute and convalescent COVID-19 samples from the United States, Italy and Spain.

Some clones are missing from TCRdb's copy, which holds only in-frame ones; the method was immunoSEQ multiplex PCR. The data hold about half a million clones, with approximately 92% observed a single time. This TCR was sampled from a man younger than 35 with COVID-19, enrolled during active disease. This rearrangement joins TRBV21-1 to TRBJ2-4; the table's D call TRBD1 went unverified against the DNA. TRBV21-1 counts as a pseudogene. The sequencing sample was made of peripheral blood. CDR3 amino acids: CASSKALGGKNIQYF. The CDR3 region has the DNA TGTGCCAGCAGCAAAGCGCTAGGGGGCAAAAACATTCAGTACTTC.